This T cell receptor beta chain was retrieved from a study of T cell responses to AZD1222 COVID-19 vaccine. Comments on this clone: Its specificity is not known.

Whole-study findings and limits: Possibly, clonal diversity was underestimated; donors were largely white British and included more females.

The assay was immunoSEQ multiplex PCR, and TCRdb's table has in-frame clones only and misses some. This table has about 85,000 clones, more than 75% appearing once. Trimming pared 0 bases from V and 6 bases from J, leaving 13 bases between. The CDR3 covers 15 residues. Germline lookup yields CDR1 LGHDT and CDR2 YNNKEL (reference sequence). This material consisted of peripheral blood, taken on day 0 of AZD1222 vaccination. The V and J genes are TRBV3-1 (or the pseudogene TRBV3-2) and TRBJ2-3, with D possibly matching TRBD2 (5 bases). This sequence originates from an adult in good health. As DNA, the CDR3 is TGTGCCAGCAGCCAAGATCATCGGGGTGGTGATACGCAGTATTTT. Protein: CASSQDHRGGDTQYF.